Given below is one TCR beta chain in context. The data were obtained in a study of Graves' ophthalmopathy and Graves' hyperthyroidism. Amplified material comprised TCR beta CDR3 regions derived from RNA transcripts. The first round was an RT-PCR with HTBI primers, and the second round was a multiplex PCR. MiXCR, run by TCRdb on the multiplex PCR reads, gives a single entry per CDR3 protein. The sample yields 680,000 or so distinct CDR3 sequences, about a fifth seen once. After removal of 5 bases from V and 1 base from J, the junction contained 11 bases not matched to a gene. The CDR3 covers 17 residues. Germline assignment: CDR1 SGHTA and CDR2 FQGTGA.

Sequencing input: peripheral blood. This TCR was recovered from a woman under 30 with stable Graves' hyperthyroidism. Some clones in this sample may be carry-over from other donors' samples. The chain is built from TRBV7-3 and TRBJ2-5; TRBD2 agrees at 9 bases. This CDR3 is CASSPTGGGGAQETQYF. CDR3 in DNA: TGTGCCAGCAGCCCCACGGGGGGCGGGGGGGCCCAAGAGACCCAGTACTTC.